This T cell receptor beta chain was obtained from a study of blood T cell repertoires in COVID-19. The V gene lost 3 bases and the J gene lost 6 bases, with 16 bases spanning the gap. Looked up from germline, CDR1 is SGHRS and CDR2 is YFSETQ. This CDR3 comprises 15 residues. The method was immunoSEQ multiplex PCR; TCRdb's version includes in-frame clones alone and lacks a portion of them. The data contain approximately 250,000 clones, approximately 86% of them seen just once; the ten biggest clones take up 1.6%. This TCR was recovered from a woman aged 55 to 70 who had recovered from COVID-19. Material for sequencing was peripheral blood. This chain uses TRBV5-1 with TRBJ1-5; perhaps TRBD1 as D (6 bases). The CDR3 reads CASSWWGGEGQPQHF. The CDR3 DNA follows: TGCGCCAGCAGCTGGTGGGGGGGCGAGGGTCAGCCCCAGCATTTT.